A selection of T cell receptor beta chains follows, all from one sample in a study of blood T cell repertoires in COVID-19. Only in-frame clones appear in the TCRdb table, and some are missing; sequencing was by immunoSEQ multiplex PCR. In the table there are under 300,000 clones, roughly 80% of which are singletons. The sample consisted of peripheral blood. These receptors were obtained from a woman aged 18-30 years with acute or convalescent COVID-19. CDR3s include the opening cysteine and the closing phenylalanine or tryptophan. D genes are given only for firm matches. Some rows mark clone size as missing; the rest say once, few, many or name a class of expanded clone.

CDR3nt: TGCGCCAGCACCACAAATCAGCCCCAGCATTTT
CDR3aa: CASTTNQPQHF
v_gene: TRBV10-1
d_gene: .
j_gene: TRBJ1-5
len: 11
abundance: .

CDR3nt: TGCAGCGTGGCAGGGTCCGGGGCCAACGTCCTGACTTTC
CDR3aa: CSVAGSGANVLTF
v_gene: TRBV29-1
d_gene: .
j_gene: TRBJ2-6
len: 13
abundance: .

CDR3nt: TGTGCCAGCAGCCCGCCCATCCCCTATCGGACAGCCTACAATGAGCAGTTCTTC
CDR3aa: CASSPPIPYRTAYNEQFF
v_gene: TRBV3-1/TRBV3-2
d_gene: .
j_gene: TRBJ2-1
len: 18
abundance: .

CDR3nt: TGTGCCAGCAGCTTAGCGCCTAGCGGGGGGATCAACGAGCAGTACTTC
CDR3aa: CASSLAPSGGINEQYF
v_gene: TRBV7-2
d_gene: TRBD2
j_gene: TRBJ2-7
len: 16
abundance: .

CDR3nt: TGTGCCGGCGTTCGGGGGTGGGAGCAGTACTTC
CDR3aa: CAGVRGWEQYF
v_gene: TRBV30
d_gene: .
j_gene: TRBJ2-7
len: 11
abundance: .

CDR3nt: TGTGCCAGCAGCTATGTTATCGAGACCCAGTACTTC
CDR3aa: CASSYVIETQYF
v_gene: TRBV7-9
d_gene: .
j_gene: TRBJ2-5
len: 12
abundance: .

CDR3nt: TGTGCCAGCAGCTTTACCCCGGGAGGGGCAGATACGCAGTATTTT
CDR3aa: CASSFTPGGADTQYF
v_gene: TRBV7-2
d_gene: TRBD2
j_gene: TRBJ2-3
len: 15
abundance: .

CDR3nt: TGTGCCAGCAGTTACTTCCCGCAAGAGACCCAGTACTTC
CDR3aa: CASSYFPQETQYF
v_gene: TRBV6-5
d_gene: .
j_gene: TRBJ2-5
len: 13
abundance: .

CDR3nt: TGTGCCAGCAGTGAATGGGAGATAGGGCTAAACTACGAGCAGTACTTC
CDR3aa: CASSEWEIGLNYEQYF
v_gene: TRBV6-1
d_gene: .
j_gene: TRBJ2-7
len: 16
abundance: .

CDR3nt: TGTGCCAGCAGCTCCTCACCAGAAACACGCAATGAGCAGTTCTTC
CDR3aa: CASSSSPETRNEQFF
v_gene: TRBV7-2
d_gene: .
j_gene: TRBJ2-1
len: 15
abundance: .

CDR3nt: TGTGCCAGCAGTTTAGTGTTCGGGGAGAGCTCCTACGAGCAGTACTTC
CDR3aa: CASSLVFGESSYEQYF
v_gene: TRBV28
d_gene: .
j_gene: TRBJ2-7
len: 16
abundance: .

CDR3nt: TGTGCCAGTAGTATAAGCGGGAGGGCCTACGAGCAGTACTTC
CDR3aa: CASSISGRAYEQYF
v_gene: TRBV19
d_gene: TRBD2
j_gene: TRBJ2-7
len: 14
abundance: once

CDR3nt: TGTGCCAGCAGCCCCCCCGGGGTAGGAAATTCACCCCTCCACTTT
CDR3aa: CASSPPGVGNSPLHF
v_gene: TRBV7-9
d_gene: .
j_gene: TRBJ1-6
len: 15
abundance: .